This TCR beta chain appears in the sequencing data of a study of tumor-infiltrating lymphocytes in primary liver carcinoma. Study outcomes and limitations: With p = 0.039, the top-250-clone fraction in tumors significantly exceeded that in blood. Relative to tumor region pairs, the tumor-adjacent and tumor-blood pairs showed overlap that was lower.

Turning to this clonotype: The antigen remains unidentified. The junction departs from germline at one end; a sequencing error may be responsible.

Unsorted bulk tissue, roughly 19-33 mg of it, served as the source for co-extraction of RNA and DNA. Each participant had primary liver carcinoma, and surgical resection was the treatment. Per germline, CDR1 SEHNR and CDR2 FQNEAQ (reference sequence). This CDR3 contains 14 residues. Reverse transcription of 450 to 500 ng total RNA with a constant-region primer produced TCR beta cDNA. Modified slightly, ARM-PCR produced TCR beta libraries over three nested multiplex PCR rounds. Investigators reported that the first two PCR rounds, at around 10 cycles each, used TRBV1-TRBV30 forward primers with a C-beta reverse primer. TCRdb reanalysed the multiplex PCR reads using MiXCR and keeps one entry per CDR3 protein. The sample has 100,000 to 150,000 distinct CDR3 sequences; 50% to 80% are singletons.

This clonotype was obtained from a woman aged 55-69 years with primary liver carcinoma and hepatitis B virus infection. Sequencing was performed on liver tumor tissue from sampling region 3. Subset noted: tumor region T3, left-lateral pole. The chain recombines TRBV7-9 with TRBJ1-2; D is possibly TRBD1 (6 bases). The CDR3 DNA reads as TGTGTCAGCAGCCCCGACGGGGGGGCCTATGGCTACACCTTC. Amino acids: CVSSPDGGAYGYTF.